The 9 T cell receptor beta chains listed next were all sequenced from one sample in a study of control samples from healthy donors and cancer patients. The data were produced by immunoSEQ multiplex PCR, yet TCRdb's version contains in-frame clones alone and is incomplete. The data hold tens of thousands of clones, with roughly 94% observed a single time. Sequenced input: blood. The origin of the receptors is a man between 60 and 75 years old in good health.

The V and J genes are TRBV27 and TRBJ1-1; 8 bases match TRBD1. CDR3 length equals 13 residues. Germline CDR1 MNHEY, CDR2 SMNVEV (reference sequence). V trimming: 6 bases; J trimming: 5 bases; junction bases outside the gene matches: 5. The CDR3 DNA reads TGTGCCAGCAGGAGGACAGGGAGTACTGAAGCTTTCTTT. Encoded protein: CASRRTGSTEAFF.

About this clone: The junction does not match germline at one end; this may be a read error. CDR3 loop: CAISTPHDGETQYF. The CDR3 DNA is TGTGCCATTAGTACCCCCCACGACGGGGAGACCCAGTACTTC. This chain uses TRBV19 with TRBJ2-5; D is ambiguous. In germline, CDR1 is LNHDA, CDR2 SQIVND (reference sequence). This CDR3 is built from 14 residues.

This chain links TRBV6-1 with TRBJ2-5, with TRBD1 as a possible D gene (6 bases). V was cut by 1 base and J by 4 bases, with 10 bases left in between. The CDR3 consists of 14 residues. Germline V gives CDR1 MNHNS, CDR2 SASEGT. CDR3 loop: CASSEVGARETQYF. In nucleotides, the CDR3 is TGTGCCAGCAGTGAAGTGGGGGCGCGAGAGACCCAGTACTTC.

CDR3 residues: CASRHAPGEKLFF. The CDR3 DNA reads TGTGCCAGCAGACACGCCCCGGGTGAAAAACTGTTTTTT. The chain combines TRBV11-2 with TRBJ1-4; no reliable D call. CDR1 SGHAT and CDR2 FQNNGV come from the germline V gene. This CDR3 contains 13 residues. The ends were cut back, 6 bases at V and 7 bases at J, with 12 bases in the middle. Together with reference TRBV11-2 and TRBJ1-4, the CDR3 gives the full variable domain: EAGVAQSPRYKIIEKRQSVAFWCNPISGHATLYWYQQILGQGPKLLIQFQNNGVVDDSQLPKDRFSAERLKGVDSTLKIQPAKLEDSAVYLCASRHAPGEKLFFGSGTQLSVL.

The chain has TRBV27 and TRBJ1-4; D is undetermined. The ends were cut back, 5 bases at V and 0 bases at J, with 10 bases in the middle. The CDR3 loop spans 15 amino acids. Germline CDR1 MNHEY, CDR2 SMNVEV (reference sequence). The CDR3 protein is CASSPRFATNEKLFF. DNA for the CDR3: TGTGCCAGCAGTCCCAGATTTGCAACTAATGAAAAACTGTTTTTT.

The genes are TRBV3-1 (or the pseudogene TRBV3-2) and TRBJ1-2, with a possible D match to TRBD1 (5 bases). The CDR3 totals 15 residues. Trimming left V 3 bases short and J 3 bases short, with 14 bases between. Germline assignment: CDR1 LGHDT and CDR2 YNNKEL (reference sequence). CDR3 amino acids: CASSQADSTYYGYTF. The CDR3 DNA is TGTGCCAGCAGCCAGGCCGACAGTACCTACTATGGCTACACCTTC.

The chain joins TRBV4-3 to TRBJ2-3; TRBD2 matches at 7 bases. The CDR3 loop spans 19 amino acids. Germline values: CDR1 LGHNA, CDR2 YSLEER. After removal of 4 bases from V and 7 bases from J, the junction contained 23 bases not matched to a gene. The DNA of the CDR3 is TGCGCCAGCAGCCGAGAACCCAGTAGGAGCGGGGTCGGTCTCAATACGCAGTATTTT. It translates to CASSREPSRSGVGLNTQYF.

This clone has just one count. The chain has TRBV5-1 and TRBJ2-7, with unresolved D. Trimming left V 0 bases short and J 2 bases short, with 9 bases between. CDR1 and CDR2 from the germline V gene are SGHRS and YFSETQ. CDR3 length equals 14 residues. The CDR3 is CASSLVVSPYEQYF. CDR3 DNA: TGCGCCAGCAGCTTGGTAGTCAGTCCCTACGAGCAGTACTTC.

CDR3 sequence: CASSLDTGNSEAFF. The CDR3 DNA follows: TGTGCCAGCAGCTTAGATACAGGTAACTCTGAAGCTTTCTTT. V gene TRBV7-2 combines with J gene TRBJ1-1, with a tentative D call TRBD1 (5 bases). The CDR3 covers 14 residues. V was clipped by 1 base and J by 6 bases, with 12 bases between them. CDR1 and CDR2 (germline): SGHTA, FQGNSA.